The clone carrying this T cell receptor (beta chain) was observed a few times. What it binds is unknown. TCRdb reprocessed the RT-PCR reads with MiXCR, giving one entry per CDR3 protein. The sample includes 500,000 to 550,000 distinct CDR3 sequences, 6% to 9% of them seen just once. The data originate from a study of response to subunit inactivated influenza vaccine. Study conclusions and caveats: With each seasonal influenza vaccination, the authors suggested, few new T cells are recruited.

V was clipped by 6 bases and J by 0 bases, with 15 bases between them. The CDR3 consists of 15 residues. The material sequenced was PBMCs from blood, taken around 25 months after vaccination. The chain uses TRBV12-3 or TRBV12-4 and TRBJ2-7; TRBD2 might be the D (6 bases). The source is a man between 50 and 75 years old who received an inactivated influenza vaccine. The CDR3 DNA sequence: TGTGCCAGCAGCCTGAGGACTATGAGCTCCTACGAGCAGTACTTC. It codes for CASSLRTMSSYEQYF.